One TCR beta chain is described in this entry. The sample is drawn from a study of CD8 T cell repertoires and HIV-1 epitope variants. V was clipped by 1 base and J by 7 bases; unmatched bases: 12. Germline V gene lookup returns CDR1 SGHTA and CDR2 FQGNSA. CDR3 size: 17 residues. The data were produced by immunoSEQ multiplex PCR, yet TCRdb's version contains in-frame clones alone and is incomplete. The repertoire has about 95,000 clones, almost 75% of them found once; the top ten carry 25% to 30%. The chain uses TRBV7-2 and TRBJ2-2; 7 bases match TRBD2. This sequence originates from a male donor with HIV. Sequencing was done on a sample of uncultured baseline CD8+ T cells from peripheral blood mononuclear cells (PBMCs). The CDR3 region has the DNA TGTGCCAGCAGCTTAGACTGGCGGGAGAGGCGGGGCGGGGAGCTGTTTTTT. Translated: CASSLDWRERRGGELFF.